This T cell receptor (beta chain) was recorded in a study of cytomegalovirus exposure and HLA in healthy donors. The study ran its PCR with 60 Vbeta and 13 Jbeta primers. The data were produced by immunoSEQ multiplex PCR, yet TCRdb's version contains in-frame clones alone and is incomplete. The table lists some 200,000 clones, 65% to 85% of them singletons, with 3.8% in the top ten. Germline V lookup: CDR1 MNHEY, CDR2 SVGAGI. The CDR3 has 13 amino acids. V lost 2 bases and J 5 bases, leaving 4 bases between the germline ends. This chain joins TRBV6-5 and TRBJ1-6; D is unclear. This TCR derives from a man in his fifties in good health and CMV-seronegative. Material for sequencing was PBMCs. The CDR3 region is CASSYRDNSPLHF. DNA for the CDR3: TGTGCCAGCAGTTACCGGGATAATTCACCCCTCCACTTT.